Shown below are 20 T cell receptor beta chains from a single sample sequenced in a study of shared clonotypes between healthy human individuals (TCRdb year 2020). The library was made by the immunoSEQ multiplex PCR assay. Entries here come from immuneACCESS through TCRdb and include only in-frame sequences with V and J called. Some clones fail to appear in such tables; in the studies checked, an unresolved V gene covers under half of the shortfall, and the cause of the remainder is unknown. The table for this sample lists around 1,900,000 clones; over 85% of them were counted only once. 1.5% to 2% of the sample is held by the ten biggest clonotypes. CD8 naive samples consisted of CD45RO-negative cells that were positively selected for CCR7, yielding a CD45RA+CCR7+ population without TemRA cells. Input material: naive CD8+ T cells from PBMCs. In light of the paper, this sample's cell subset or site label describes: CD45RA+CCR7+. These receptors all come from a young man in good health. Some clones in this sample may be carry-over from other donors' samples.

The gene calls are TRBV9 and TRBJ1-4; D is unclear. The CDR3 contains 14 residues. Trimming left V 5 bases short and J 4 bases short, with 12 bases between. Looked up from germline, CDR1 is SGDLS and CDR2 is YYNGEE. The CDR3: CASSPNSVNEKLFF. The CDR3 DNA follows: TGTGCCAGCAGTCCAAATTCTGTTAATGAAAAACTGTTTTTT.

V and J are TRBV5-6 and TRBJ2-7; 8 nucleotides align to TRBD1. Trimming cost V 0 bases and J 5 bases; bases outside gene matches: 4. The CDR3 extends over 14 amino acids. Germline CDR1 reads SGHDT; CDR2 reads YYEEEE. The chain's CDR3 is CASSLGPGGHEQYF. CDR3 bases: TGTGCCAGCAGCTTGGGGCCAGGGGGCCACGAGCAGTACTTC.

The chain has TRBV25-1 and TRBJ1-2; D call uncertain. The CDR3 covers 14 residues. V shed 5 bases and J shed 4 bases, with 14 bases lying between them. Germline CDR1 reads MGHDK; CDR2 reads SYGVNS. The CDR3 region has the DNA TGTGCCAGCAGTCCCTCTGGGGAATTCTATGGCTACACCTTC. Protein sequence: CASSPSGEFYGYTF.

This chain joins TRBV28 and TRBJ1-2; 11 bases fit TRBD1. Losses at the gene ends were 2 bases for V and 7 bases for J; bases not matched to a gene: 0. CDR3 size: 13 residues. Per germline, CDR1 MDHEN and CDR2 SYDVKM. CDR3 residues: CASSLGTGGGYTF. The DNA for the CDR3 is TGTGCCAGCAGTTTAGGGACAGGGGGTGGCTACACCTTC.

V is TRBV7-9 and J is TRBJ1-1; D is uncertain. V was shortened by 1 base and J by 1 base, with 19 bases between the two germline ends. The CDR3 is 18 amino acids. Looked up from germline, CDR1 is SEHNR and CDR2 is FQNEAQ (reference sequence). Here the CDR3 DNA reads TGTGCCAGCAGCTTAGAGACCGGACTGCCCGCCCCGAACACTGAAGCTTTCTTT. Residues: CASSLETGLPAPNTEAFF.

V and J are TRBV7-9 and TRBJ2-2; D gene unclear. The length of the CDR3 is 18 residues. Per the germline V gene, CDR1 is SEHNR and CDR2 is FQNEAQ (reference sequence). Between the trimmed V and J ends, which lost 8 bases and 0 bases, there was a span of 22 bases. In DNA form, the CDR3 reads TGTGCCAGCCCACCCCAAGGTGACTCTGCCGCGAACACCGGGGAGCTGTTTTTT. It yields the protein CASPPQGDSAANTGELFF.

The chain has TRBV2 and TRBJ2-7; the D gene is possibly TRBD2 (5 bases). Germline CDR1 reads SNHLY; CDR2 reads FYNNEI. V was shortened by 2 bases and J by 6 bases, with 11 bases between the two germline ends. The CDR3 extends over 13 amino acids. CDR3: CASSETSSAEQYF. As DNA, the CDR3 is TGTGCCAGCAGTGAAACTAGTTCTGCCGAGCAGTACTTC.

V is TRBV4-1 and J is TRBJ2-1, with TRBD2 identical over 13 bases. CDR3 length: 16 amino acids. With 5 bases clipped from V and 10 bases from J, the junction kept 11 bases outside the gene matches. The germline V gene encodes CDR1 MGHRA and CDR2 YSYEKL. The CDR3 sequence is CASSYGTSGTGGEQFF. CDR3 DNA sequence: TGCGCCAGCAGCTATGGGACTAGCGGGACCGGGGGGGAGCAGTTCTTC.

The rearrangement links TRBV7-9 to TRBJ2-1; 7 bases align to TRBD2. The J segment lost 8 bases and the V segment lost 4 bases, leaving 14 bases of the junction unmatched. This CDR3 spans 16 amino acids. Looked up from germline, CDR1 is SEHNR and CDR2 is FQNEAQ (reference sequence). The CDR3 sequence is CASSWVKGGSNDEQFF. The CDR3 region has the DNA TGTGCCAGCAGCTGGGTGAAGGGCGGGAGTAACGATGAGCAGTTCTTC.

This chain connects TRBV7-9 to TRBJ2-6; D is ambiguous. The CDR3 is 15 amino acids. Germline lookup yields CDR1 SEHNR and CDR2 FQNEAQ (reference sequence). The V end was cut by 7 bases, the J end by 0 bases, with 10 bases between. This CDR3 is CASTDGDSGANVLTF. The DNA for the CDR3 is TGTGCCAGCACGGACGGCGACTCTGGGGCCAACGTCCTGACTTTC.

This chain connects TRBV11-2 to TRBJ2-7, with TRBD1 identical over 9 bases. J gave up 4 bases and V 7 bases, and 8 bases lay outside the gene matches. The CDR3 has 14 amino acids. Germline CDR1 SGHAT, CDR2 FQNNGV. The CDR3 bases are TGTGCCAGCACCGTGGGACAGGGAATATACGAGCAGTACTTC. This gives the protein CASTVGQGIYEQYF.

V and J are TRBV18 and TRBJ2-6, with a possible D match to TRBD1 (5 bases). V was trimmed by 2 bases and J by 4 bases, leaving 9 bases between them. CDR3 length equals 15 residues. From germline, CDR1 is KGHSH and CDR2 LQKENI. The CDR3 loop is CASSPGAQGANVLTF. In nucleotides, the CDR3 is TGTGCCAGCTCACCAGGGGCGCAAGGGGCCAACGTCCTGACTTTC.

The chain employs TRBV10-2 and TRBJ2-7; D possibly matches TRBD1 or TRBD2 (5 bases each). V was trimmed by 10 bases and J by 4 bases, leaving 17 bases between them. Per germline, CDR1 WSHSY and CDR2 SAAADI. This CDR3 has 13 amino acids. CDR3 DNA sequence: TGCGCCACCAGGGACGTCCGAAGGTACGAGCAGTACTTC. Translating gives CATRDVRRYEQYF.

This clone was observed a single time. V usage is TRBV9 and J usage is TRBJ1-1, with TRBD1 as a possible D gene (5 bases). This CDR3 is 15 amino acids long. V lost 4 bases to trimming and J lost 6 bases, with 19 bases between them. Germline V lookup: CDR1 SGDLS, CDR2 YYNGEE. The CDR3 is CASSPLRGVWAEAFF. CDR3 coding DNA: TGTGCCAGCAGCCCTCTGCGAGGGGTGTGGGCTGAAGCTTTCTTT.

The rearrangement joins TRBV5-6 to TRBJ1-1, with 9 bases aligning to TRBD1. Germline CDR1 SGHDT, CDR2 YYEEEE. V was clipped by 4 bases and J by 12 bases; unmatched bases: 10. This CDR3 spans 13 amino acids. The CDR3 DNA reads as TGTGCCAGCAGCATAGGACAGGGGCAGACCCCTTTCTTT. As protein: CASSIGQGQTPFF. The variable domain in full, with the rest retrieved from reference TRBV5-6 and TRBJ1-1, is DAGVTQSPTHLIKTRGQQVTLRCSPKSGHDTVSWYQQALGQGPQFIFQYYEEEERQRGNFPDRFSGHQFPNYSSELNVNALLLGDSALYLCASSIGQGQTPFFGQGTRLTVV.

The chain employs TRBV7-9 and TRBJ2-7; 12 bases are a match to TRBD2. CDR3 size: 18 residues. Germline CDR1 SEHNR, CDR2 FQNEAQ (reference sequence). The J segment lost 3 bases and the V segment lost 5 bases, leaving 14 bases of the junction unmatched. The CDR3 spells CASSMPTSGRTNIYEQYF. CDR3 bases: TGTGCCAGCAGCATGCCGACTAGCGGGAGAACAAATATCTACGAGCAGTACTTC.

This clone came up once. This chain joins TRBV4-2 and TRBJ2-7; tentative D call: TRBD2 (5 bases). Trimming took 0 bases from V and 3 from J, leaving 12 bases between them. CDR3 length: 15 amino acids. Germline V lookup: CDR1 LGHNA, CDR2 YNFKEQ. CDR3 in DNA: TGTGCCAGCAGCCAAGAGGCGGGTGAGAACTACGAGCAGTACTTC. This gives the protein CASSQEAGENYEQYF.

V and J are TRBV11-2 and TRBJ2-5, with 7 bases that match TRBD2. The CDR3 runs 15 residues. Germline V gene lookup returns CDR1 SGHAT and CDR2 FQNNGV. With 2 bases clipped from V and 1 base from J, the junction kept 4 bases outside the gene matches. The CDR3 DNA follows: TGTGCCAGCAGCTTATGGGCGGGGGTCCAAGAGACCCAGTACTTC. Amino acids: CASSLWAGVQETQYF.

The J gene is TRBJ2-1, the V gene TRBV28; D may be TRBD1 (6 bases). The CDR3 runs 13 residues. V was trimmed by 5 bases and J by 5 bases, leaving 10 bases between them. CDR1 is MDHEN and CDR2 is SYDVKM in the germline V gene. The CDR3 spells CASSRDNNNEQFF. The CDR3 coding sequence is TGTGCCAGCAGTCGGGACAACAACAATGAGCAGTTCTTC.

The rearrangement joins TRBV19 to TRBJ2-7; 7 bases map to TRBD2. This CDR3 spans 13 amino acids. V shed 3 bases, J shed 3 bases, and the junction held 2 bases outside the gene matches. CDR1 LNHDA and CDR2 SQIVND come from the germline V gene (reference sequence). The CDR3 spells CASSMAGVYEQYF. The DNA of the CDR3 is TGTGCCAGTAGTATGGCGGGAGTCTACGAGCAGTACTTC.